A single T cell receptor (beta chain) is shown here with its context. As yet, its antigen is unknown. This sample is drawn from a study of tumor-infiltrating lymphocytes in localized non-small cell lung cancer. Study overall: Tumor tissue and non-adjacent uninvolved lung came from each patient. Points from the study as a whole: No T-cell fraction difference was seen between IM1 and IM2 tumors. TCRbeta sequencing showed higher T cell infiltration in tumors than uninvolved lung.

The assay was immunoSEQ multiplex PCR, and TCRdb's table has in-frame clones only and misses some. In the table there are fewer than 20,000 clones, more than 60% of which are singletons. CDR1 is ENHRY, CDR2 SYGVKD, per germline. The V and J ends lost 3 bases and 10 bases respectively, with 12 bases between them. The CDR3 length is 13 residues. Sequenced material: lung tumor tissue. This receptor was taken from a human donor with non-small cell lung cancer. The chain recombines TRBV10-3 with TRBJ1-4; perhaps TRBD1 as D (5 bases). The CDR3 nucleotides are TGTGCCATCAGTGACTGGGGGGATGCAAAACTGTTTTTT. It translates to CAISDWGDAKLFF.